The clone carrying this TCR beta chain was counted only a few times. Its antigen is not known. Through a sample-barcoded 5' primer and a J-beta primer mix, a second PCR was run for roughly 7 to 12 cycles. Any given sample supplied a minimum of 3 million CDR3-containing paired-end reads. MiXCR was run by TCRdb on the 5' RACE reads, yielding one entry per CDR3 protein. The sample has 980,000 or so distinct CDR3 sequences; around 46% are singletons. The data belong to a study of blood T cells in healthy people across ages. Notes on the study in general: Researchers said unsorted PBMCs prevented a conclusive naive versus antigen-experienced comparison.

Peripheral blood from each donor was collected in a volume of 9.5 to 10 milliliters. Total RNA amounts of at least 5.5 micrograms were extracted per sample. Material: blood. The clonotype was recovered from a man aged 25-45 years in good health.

CDR3 region: CSVAETATGGYTF. The DNA for the CDR3 is TGCAGCGTTGCCGAGACAGCTACGGGAGGCTACACCTTC. The rearrangement joins TRBV29-1 to TRBJ1-2; D perhaps matches TRBD1 (5 bases). In germline, CDR1 is SQVTM, CDR2 ANQGSEA. The V and J ends lost 4 bases and 8 bases respectively, with 17 bases between them. The CDR3 totals 13 residues.